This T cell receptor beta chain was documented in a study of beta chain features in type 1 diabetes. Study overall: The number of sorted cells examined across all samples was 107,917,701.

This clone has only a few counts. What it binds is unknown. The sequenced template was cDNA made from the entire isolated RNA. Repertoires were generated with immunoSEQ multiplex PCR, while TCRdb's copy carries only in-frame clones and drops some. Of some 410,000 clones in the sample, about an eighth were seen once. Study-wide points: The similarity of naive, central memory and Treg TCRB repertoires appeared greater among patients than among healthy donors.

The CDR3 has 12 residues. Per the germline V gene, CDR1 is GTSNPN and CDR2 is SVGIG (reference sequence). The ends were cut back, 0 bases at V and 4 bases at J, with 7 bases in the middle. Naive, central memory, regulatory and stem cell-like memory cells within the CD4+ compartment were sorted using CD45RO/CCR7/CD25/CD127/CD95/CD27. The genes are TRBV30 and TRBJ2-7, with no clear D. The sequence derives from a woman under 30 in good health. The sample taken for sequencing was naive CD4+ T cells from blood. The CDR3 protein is CAWSVQRYEQYF. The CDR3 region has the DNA TGTGCCTGGAGTGTACAGAGATACGAGCAGTACTTC.